Following are 4 T cell receptor beta chains from one sample sequenced in a study of Graves' ophthalmopathy and Graves' hyperthyroidism. RNA transcripts yielded amplified TCR beta CDR3 regions. HTBI primers were used in a first-round RT-PCR, which preceded a second-round multiplex PCR. In TCRdb, the multiplex PCR reads were re-called with MiXCR into one record per CDR3 protein. The sample includes about 220,000 distinct CDR3 sequences, 20% to 25% of them seen just once. The sequencing input was peripheral blood. These receptors all come from a woman aged 45 to 65 with Graves' ophthalmopathy.

This clonotype came up many times. The V and J genes are TRBV12-3 or TRBV12-4 and TRBJ2-7, with 7 positions matching TRBD1. The J segment lost 1 base and the V segment lost 4 bases, leaving 4 bases of the junction unmatched. The CDR3 has 14 amino acids. The CDR3 nucleotides read TGTGCCAGCAGTTACCCGGGACAGTCCTACGAGCAGTACTTC. This encodes CASSYPGQSYEQYF.

This clonotype was detected ten times or more. The genes are TRBV29-1 and TRBJ1-1; 9 nucleotides match TRBD1. The junction had 3 bases not matched to a gene; V was cut back by 6 bases and J by 1 base. This CDR3 contains 13 residues. In germline, CDR1 is SQVTM, CDR2 ANQGSEA. CDR3 amino acids: CSVTGGSNTEAFF. CDR3 coding DNA: TGCAGCGTAACAGGGGGCTCGAACACTGAAGCTTTCTTT.

This clonotype was detected ten times or more. The chain employs TRBV11-2 and TRBJ2-7, with D possibly TRBD1 on 6 matching bases. The CDR3 has 13 amino acids. Trimming removed 2 bases at V and 5 bases at J, with 10 bases between. Germline loops: CDR1 SGHAT, CDR2 FQNNGV. In DNA, the CDR3 is TGTGCCAGCAGCTTATCAGGGGACAACGAGCAGTACTTC. Its protein product is CASSLSGDNEQYF.

This clonotype was observed at least ten times. The chain joins TRBV28 to TRBJ1-5, with D uncertain. Trimming stripped 5 bases from V and 7 bases from J, with 12 bases between. The CDR3 has 13 amino acids. Germline CDR1 MDHEN, CDR2 SYDVKM. CDR3 nucleotides: TGTGCCAGCAGTCCAAGCCAAGGGCAGCCCCAGCATTTT. Translating it yields CASSPSQGQPQHF.